A single sample is the source of the 25 T cell receptor beta chains below, sequenced in a study of cytomegalovirus exposure and HLA in healthy donors. Primers included in the PCR were 60 Vbeta and 13 Jbeta primers. TCRdb's copy holds only in-frame clones and misses some; the assay was immunoSEQ multiplex PCR. The sample holds about 140,000 clones; about 70% are singletons and the top ten take around 1.9%. Sequencing used PBMCs. All receptors come from a woman between 40 and 55 years old in good health and CMV-seronegative.

The chain recombines TRBV7-2 with TRBJ1-2; unclear D gene. Germline CDR1 and CDR2: SGHTA and FQGNSA. Trimming cost V 7 bases and J 3 bases, with 9 bases left between them. This CDR3 comprises 12 residues. The CDR3 DNA reads TGTGCCAGCACTTTGGGCTACTATGGCTACACCTTC. This sequence encodes CASTLGYYGYTF.

This clone was recorded once. The CDR3 loop is CASSEVAGEGDTQYF. For the CDR3, the DNA is TGTGCCAGCAGTGAAGTAGCGGGAGAGGGAGATACGCAGTATTTT. The V call is TRBV6-1, the J call TRBJ2-3; 9 nucleotides match TRBD2. V shed 1 base, J shed 5 bases, and the junction held 4 bases outside the gene matches. Germline assignment: CDR1 MNHNS and CDR2 SASEGT. The CDR3 extends over 15 amino acids.

The V gene is TRBV2, the J gene TRBJ1-1; TRBD1 might be the D (5 bases). V lost 4 bases, J lost 5 bases, and 11 bases lay in between. Germline V gene data show CDR1 as SNHLY and CDR2 as FYNNEI. This CDR3 is 13 amino acids long. The CDR3 DNA reads TGTGCCAGCAGTGTGGAGGGGAGGACTGAAGCTTTCTTT. Its protein product is CASSVEGRTEAFF.

The V gene is TRBV5-4, the J gene TRBJ2-2, with D perhaps TRBD2 (6 bases). Germline CDR1 reads SGHNT; CDR2 reads YYREEE (reference sequence). This CDR3 spans 15 amino acids. Trimming took 4 bases from V and 7 from J, leaving 17 bases between them. Written as DNA, the CDR3 is TGTGCCAGCAGCCCCGGGGGTCAGGCGAGCGGGGAGCTGTTTTTT. This translates into CASSPGGQASGELFF.

This clone was counted a few times. V and J are TRBV28 and TRBJ1-2, with TRBD1 matching 8 bases. CDR3 size: 14 residues. Trimming took 1 base from V and 7 from J; bases not matched to a gene: 5. Germline V gene data show CDR1 as MDHEN and CDR2 as SYDVKM. CDR3: CASSLFQGAVGYTF. DNA of the CDR3: TGTGCCAGCAGTTTATTTCAGGGGGCAGTTGGCTACACCTTC.

The chain couples TRBV5-5 to TRBJ1-1; TRBD1 is a possible D gene (5 bases). Germline values: CDR1 SGHKS, CDR2 YYEKEE (reference sequence). V was shortened by 6 bases and J by 4 bases, with 19 bases between the two germline ends. The CDR3 has 15 amino acids. CDR3 residues: CASIPAEAGGTEAFF. Written as DNA, the CDR3 is TGTGCCAGCATCCCTGCCGAGGCCGGGGGCACTGAAGCTTTCTTT.

V and J are TRBV14 and TRBJ2-5, with D possibly matching TRBD2 (6 bases). Gene TRBJ2-7 matches the end of the DNA better, so the J call may be wrong. Germline CDR1 reads SGHDN; CDR2 reads FVKESK. This CDR3 comprises 15 residues. The CDR3 is CASSPVGAGSYEQYF. CDR3 bases: TGTGCCAGCAGCCCCGTGGGAGCGGGTAGCTACGAGCAGTACTTC.

The chain employs TRBV29-1 and TRBJ2-1; D possibly corresponds to TRBD1 (6 bases). This CDR3 is built from 12 residues. Per germline, CDR1 SQVTM and CDR2 ANQGSEA. Trimming left V 4 bases short and J 9 bases short, with 13 bases between. This chain's CDR3 is CSVGVQGTEQFF. The CDR3 DNA reads as TGCAGCGTTGGCGTACAGGGAACTGAGCAGTTCTTC.

In its sample, this clone was seen once. V is TRBV19 and J is TRBJ2-1, with 15 bases that match TRBD2. Germline V CDR1 and CDR2: LNHDA, SQIVND (reference sequence). The trim removed 1 base at V and 8 bases at J, leaving 3 bases unmatched. The CDR3 contains 16 residues. In DNA form, the CDR3 reads TGTGCCAGTAGTATAGCCGGGACTAGCGGGAGGTATGAGCAGTTCTTC. Protein sequence: CASSIAGTSGRYEQFF.

This clone has just one count. The chain is built from TRBV6-6 and TRBJ2-2; a possible D gene is TRBD1 (7 bases). CDR1 is MNHNY and CDR2 is SVGAGI in the germline V gene (reference sequence). CDR3 length: 15 amino acids. Trimming left V 6 bases short and J 3 bases short, with 14 bases between. CDR3 amino acids: CASRDYRGYTGELFF. The CDR3 nucleotides are TGTGCCAGCAGGGACTACAGGGGCTACACCGGGGAGCTGTTTTTT.

The chain is built from TRBV14 and TRBJ2-1; D perhaps matches TRBD2 (6 bases). The CDR3 has 17 residues. In germline, CDR1 is SGHDN, CDR2 FVKESK. V was shortened by 4 bases and J by 6 bases, with 22 bases between the two germline ends. DNA of the CDR3: TGTGCCAGCAGCCGGGAGGAGAGCGGAAGGCGACGCAATGAGCAGTTCTTC. It is translated as CASSREESGRRRNEQFF.

The chain joins TRBV18 to TRBJ2-2; 16 bases align to TRBD2. Germline V gives CDR1 KGHSH, CDR2 LQKENI. The CDR3 runs to 17 residues. The ends lost 5 bases at V and 7 bases at J; junction bases unmatched: 7. CDR3 DNA sequence: TGTGCCAGCTCATCGGGACTAGCGGGAGGGCCGAGCGGGGAGCTGTTTTTT. Translation: CASSSGLAGGPSGELFF.

V and J are TRBV7-2 and TRBJ2-2, with D possibly TRBD1 on 5 matching bases. Germline values: CDR1 SGHTA, CDR2 FQGNSA. This CDR3 contains 13 residues. Trimming pared 1 base from V and 10 bases from J, leaving 10 bases between. CDR3 protein: CASSLVWGQELFF. The DNA for the CDR3 is TGTGCCAGCAGCTTAGTCTGGGGCCAGGAGCTGTTTTTT.

This chain links TRBV27 with TRBJ1-1, with D possibly TRBD1 on 6 matching bases. In germline, CDR1 is MNHEY, CDR2 SMNVEV (reference sequence). V was trimmed by 5 bases and J by 4 bases, leaving 11 bases between them. The CDR3 runs 13 residues. The CDR3 DNA reads TGTGCCAGCAGTCTTCAGGGGCCCACTGAAGCTTTCTTT. It codes for CASSLQGPTEAFF.

V is TRBV23-1 and J is TRBJ2-1; 7 nucleotides agree with TRBD1. TRBV23-1 is annotated as an ORF whose role is uncertain. V gave up 1 base and J gave up 6 bases; unmatched junction bases: 24. This CDR3 contains 21 residues. CDR3 region: CASSQLHRGRLTETGPNEQFF. The CDR3, as DNA: TGCGCCAGCAGTCAATTACACAGGGGACGTTTGACCGAGACTGGTCCCAATGAGCAGTTCTTC.

This clone showed up just a few times. V is TRBV10-3 and J is TRBJ2-2; 7 bases are a match to TRBD2. CDR1 and CDR2 (germline): ENHRY, SYGVKD. This CDR3 contains 16 residues. The trim removed 5 bases at V and 5 bases at J, leaving 11 bases unmatched. The CDR3, as DNA: TGTGCCATCAGTTCCGGGACTACCACCAGAACCGGGGAGCTGTTTTTT. Its translation is CAISSGTTTRTGELFF.

The chain couples TRBV11-1 to TRBJ2-2; possibly TRBD1 for D (6 bases). The ends were cut back, 2 bases at V and 1 base at J, with 8 bases in the middle. The germline V gene has CDR1 SGHAT and CDR2 FQDESV (reference sequence). The CDR3 extends over 15 amino acids. CDR3 nucleotides: TGTGCCAGCAGCTTAAAACAGGGGAACACCGGGGAGCTGTTTTTT. Protein: CASSLKQGNTGELFF.

J is TRBJ1-1 and V is TRBV6-5; D perhaps matches TRBD1 (6 bases). Trimming took off 6 bases at V and 5 bases at J, with 13 bases between the two ends. The CDR3 extends over 13 amino acids. Germline CDR1 is MNHEY and CDR2 is SVGAGI. The CDR3, as DNA: TGTGCCAGCAGCTTACAGGGACGTACTGAAGCTTTCTTT. Residues: CASSLQGRTEAFF.

The chain employs TRBV2 and TRBJ1-5, with 8 bases fitting TRBD1. Looked up from germline, CDR1 is SNHLY and CDR2 is FYNNEI. J gave up 2 bases and V 5 bases, and 2 bases lay outside the gene matches. The CDR3 spans 14 residues. The CDR3 protein is CASSQTGGNQPQHF. DNA of the CDR3: TGTGCCAGCAGTCAGACAGGGGGCAATCAGCCCCAGCATTTT.

V gene TRBV28 combines with J gene TRBJ1-2; maybe TRBD1 (6 bases). Between the trimmed V and J ends, which lost 3 bases and 9 bases, there was a span of 20 bases. Germline V gene lookup returns CDR1 MDHEN and CDR2 SYDVKM. CDR3 length: 15 residues. The CDR3 loop reads CASSFSDLGAGSYTF. The CDR3, as DNA: TGTGCCAGCAGTTTTAGCGATCTGGGGGCAGGCAGCTACACCTTC.

The chain links TRBV11-2 to TRBJ1-1, with D maybe TRBD1 (5 bases). The V end was cut by 5 bases, the J end by 1 base, with 8 bases between. This CDR3 is built from 13 residues. The germline V gene has CDR1 SGHAT and CDR2 FQNNGV. DNA of the CDR3: TGTGCCAGCAGCCCCGGACAGAACACTGAAGCTTTCTTT. It translates to CASSPGQNTEAFF.

V usage is TRBV10-3 and J usage is TRBJ1-1, with 9 bases that match TRBD1. The CDR3 extends over 20 amino acids. V lost 6 bases and J lost 1; bases outside the gene matches: 21. CDR1 and CDR2 (germline): ENHRY, SYGVKD. Here the CDR3 reads CAIRDTRTGDLGRGNTEAFF. Here the CDR3 DNA reads TGTGCCATCAGGGATACCCGGACAGGGGATCTTGGTCGTGGGAACACTGAAGCTTTCTTT.

Concerning this clone itself: One end of the junction does not line up with germline, which may come from a read error. The same CDR3 can be traced to other DNA sequences in this sample. The chain uses TRBV6-5 and TRBJ1-2; 7 bases fit TRBD1. The CDR3 runs to 15 residues. Germline lookup yields CDR1 MNHEY and CDR2 SVGAGI. The CDR3 loop is CASSYFQGANYGYTF. The CDR3 DNA reads as TGTGCCAGCAGCTACTTTCAGGGGGCTAACTATGGCTACACCTTC.

This chain links TRBV4-2 with TRBJ2-1, with 9 nucleotides matching TRBD2. V lost 1 base to trimming and J lost 4 bases; unmatched junction nucleotides: 5. Germline CDR1 is LGHNA and CDR2 is YNFKEQ. There are 16 residues in the CDR3. The CDR3 sequence: CASSQGGLAGYNEQFF. CDR3 sequence (DNA): TGTGCCAGCAGCCAAGGGGGACTAGCCGGTTACAATGAGCAGTTCTTC.

The chain is built from TRBV7-9 and TRBJ1-1; TRBD1 matches at 7 bases. Germline V gene data show CDR1 as SEHNR and CDR2 as FQNEAQ (reference sequence). The junction had 18 bases not matched to a gene; V was cut back by 5 bases and J by 3 bases. The CDR3 totals 18 residues. The CDR3 loop reads CASSPRQGAGLKDTEAFF. CDR3 bases: TGTGCCAGCAGCCCAAGACAGGGAGCGGGTTTGAAGGACACTGAAGCTTTCTTT.